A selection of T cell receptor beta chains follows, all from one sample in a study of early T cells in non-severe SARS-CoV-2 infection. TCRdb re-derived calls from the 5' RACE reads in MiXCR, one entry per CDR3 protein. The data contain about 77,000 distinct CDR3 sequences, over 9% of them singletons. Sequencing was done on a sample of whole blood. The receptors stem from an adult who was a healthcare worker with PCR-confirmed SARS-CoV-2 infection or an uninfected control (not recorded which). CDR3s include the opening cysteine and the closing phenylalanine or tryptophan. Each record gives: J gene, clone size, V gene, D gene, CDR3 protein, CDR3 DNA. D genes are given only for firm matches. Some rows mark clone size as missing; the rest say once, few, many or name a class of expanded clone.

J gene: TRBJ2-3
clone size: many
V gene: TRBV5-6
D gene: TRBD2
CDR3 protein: CASSFGSGRQARTDTQYF
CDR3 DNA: TGTGCCAGCAGCTTTGGTAGCGGGAGACAGGCACGCACAGATACGCAGTATTTT

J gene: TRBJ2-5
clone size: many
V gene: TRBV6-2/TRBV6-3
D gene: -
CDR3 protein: CASHGGETQYF
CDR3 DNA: TGTGCCAGCCATGGGGGTGAGACCCAGTACTTC

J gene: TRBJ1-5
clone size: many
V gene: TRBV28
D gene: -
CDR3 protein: CASRALGLTDQPQHF
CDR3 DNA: TGTGCCAGCAGGGCCTTGGGACTTACTGATCAGCCCCAGCATTTT

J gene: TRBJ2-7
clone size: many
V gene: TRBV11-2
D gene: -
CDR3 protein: CASAFIQALREQYF
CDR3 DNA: TGTGCCAGTGCATTTATTCAGGCGTTACGCGAGCAGTACTTC

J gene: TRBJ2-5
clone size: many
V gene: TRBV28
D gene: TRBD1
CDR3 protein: CASRFGQGETQYF
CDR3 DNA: TGTGCCAGCAGGTTCGGACAGGGAGAGACCCAGTACTTC

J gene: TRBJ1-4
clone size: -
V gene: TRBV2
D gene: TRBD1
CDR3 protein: CASRTGAANEKLFF
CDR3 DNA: TGTGCCAGCAGGACAGGGGCGGCTAATGAAAAACTGTTTTTT

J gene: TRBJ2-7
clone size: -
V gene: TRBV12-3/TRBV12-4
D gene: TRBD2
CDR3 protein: CASSAGGGALGYF
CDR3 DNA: TGTGCCAGCAGTGCCGGCGGGGGGGCCCTAGGGTACTTC

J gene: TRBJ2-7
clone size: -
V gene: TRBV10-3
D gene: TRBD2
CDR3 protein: CAAALSGASYEQYF
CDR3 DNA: TGTGCCGCTGCACTTAGCGGGGCCAGTTACGAGCAGTACTTC

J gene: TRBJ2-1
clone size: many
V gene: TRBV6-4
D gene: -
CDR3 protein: CASSDQQGDEQFF
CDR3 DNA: TGTGCCAGCAGTGACCAGCAGGGTGATGAGCAGTTCTTC

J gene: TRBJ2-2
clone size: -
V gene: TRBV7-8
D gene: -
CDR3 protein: CASSLWTANTGELFF
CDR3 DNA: TGTGCCAGCAGCTTATGGACGGCGAACACCGGGGAGCTGTTTTTT

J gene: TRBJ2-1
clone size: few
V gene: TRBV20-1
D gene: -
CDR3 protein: CSAISLYNEQFF
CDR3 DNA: TGCAGTGCTATTAGTCTCTACAATGAGCAGTTCTTC

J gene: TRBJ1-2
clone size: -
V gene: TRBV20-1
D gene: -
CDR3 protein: CSASRQINYGYTF
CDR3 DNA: TGCAGTGCTAGTAGGCAGATTAACTATGGCTACACCTTC

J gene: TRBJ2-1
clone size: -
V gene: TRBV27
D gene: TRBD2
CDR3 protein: CASSLKIAGVGSSYNEQFF
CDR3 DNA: TGTGCCAGCAGTTTGAAGATAGCGGGAGTCGGGAGCTCCTACAATGAGCAGTTCTTC

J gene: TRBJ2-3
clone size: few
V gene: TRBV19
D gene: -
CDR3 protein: CASSIGVTDTQYF
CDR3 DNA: TGTGCCAGTAGTATCGGAGTTACAGATACGCAGTATTTT

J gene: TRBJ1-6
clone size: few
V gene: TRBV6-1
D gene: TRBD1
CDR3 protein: CASSGRQGRGSPLHF
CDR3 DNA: TGTGCCAGCAGCGGCCGACAGGGAAGGGGATCACCCCTCCACTTT

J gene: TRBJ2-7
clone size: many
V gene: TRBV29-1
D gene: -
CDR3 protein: CSVVLFTYEQYF
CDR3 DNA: TGCAGCGTTGTTCTCTTTACCTACGAGCAGTACTTC

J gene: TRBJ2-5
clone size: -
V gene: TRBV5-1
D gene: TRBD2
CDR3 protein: CASSGRAGASETQYF
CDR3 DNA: TGCGCCAGCAGCGGCCGAGCGGGAGCTTCAGAGACCCAGTACTTC

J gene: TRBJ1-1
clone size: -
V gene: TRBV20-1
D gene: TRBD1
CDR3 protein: CSARRPPGQGAEVAFF
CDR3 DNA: TGCAGTGCTAGACGGCCCCCGGGACAGGGGGCTGAAGTAGCTTTCTTT

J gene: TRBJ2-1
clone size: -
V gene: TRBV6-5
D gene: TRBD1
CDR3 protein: CASSPPGQGDNEQFF
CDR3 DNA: TGTGCCAGCAGTCCCCCGGGACAGGGGGACAATGAGCAGTTCTTC

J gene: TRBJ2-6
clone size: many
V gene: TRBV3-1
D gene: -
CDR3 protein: CASSRGVSGANVLTF
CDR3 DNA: TGTGCCAGCAGCCGAGGGGTCTCTGGGGCCAACGTCCTGACTTTC

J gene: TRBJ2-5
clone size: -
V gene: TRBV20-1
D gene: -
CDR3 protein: CSASSPRDQETQYF
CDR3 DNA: TGCAGTGCTAGTTCCCCCCGGGACCAAGAGACCCAGTACTTC

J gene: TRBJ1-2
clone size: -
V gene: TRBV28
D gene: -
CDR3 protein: CASSPNGGGYGYTF
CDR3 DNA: TGTGCCAGCAGTCCTAACGGAGGAGGCTATGGCTACACCTTC

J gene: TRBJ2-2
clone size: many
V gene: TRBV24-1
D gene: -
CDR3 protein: CATSEETGNTGELFF
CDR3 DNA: TGTGCCACCAGTGAAGAGACAGGGAACACCGGGGAGCTGTTTTTT

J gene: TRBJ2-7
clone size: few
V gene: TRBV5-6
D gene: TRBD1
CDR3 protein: CASTATGDEQYF
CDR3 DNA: TGTGCCAGCACCGCGACAGGGGACGAGCAGTACTTC

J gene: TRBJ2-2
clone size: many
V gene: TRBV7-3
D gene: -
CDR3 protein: CASSPQGPRELFF
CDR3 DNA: TGTGCCAGCAGCCCACAGGGTCCAAGGGAGCTGTTTTTT

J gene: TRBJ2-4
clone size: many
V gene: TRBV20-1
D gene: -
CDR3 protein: CSASGPKGRNIQYF
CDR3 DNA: TGCAGTGCTAGCGGACCTAAAGGGAGAAACATTCAGTACTTC

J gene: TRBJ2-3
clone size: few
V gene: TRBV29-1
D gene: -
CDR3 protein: CSVGTQYF
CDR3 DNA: TGCAGCGTCGGTACGCAGTATTTT

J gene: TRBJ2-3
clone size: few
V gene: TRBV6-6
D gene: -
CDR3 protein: CASQAGDRDTQYF
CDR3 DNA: TGTGCCAGCCAAGCCGGAGACAGGGATACGCAGTATTTT

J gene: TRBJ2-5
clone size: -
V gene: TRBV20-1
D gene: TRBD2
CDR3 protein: CSAQVPGLAGLLETQYF
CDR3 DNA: TGCAGTGCCCAAGTTCCGGGACTAGCGGGTCTCTTGGAGACCCAGTACTTC

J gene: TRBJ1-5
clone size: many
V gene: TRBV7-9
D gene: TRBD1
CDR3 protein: CASSEGQGNQPQHF
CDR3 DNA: TGTGCCAGCAGCGAGGGACAGGGAAATCAGCCCCAGCATTTT

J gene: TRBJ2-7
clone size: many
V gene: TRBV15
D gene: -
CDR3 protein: CATSRDWVGSSYEQYF
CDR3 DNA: TGTGCCACCAGCAGAGATTGGGTCGGGAGCTCCTACGAGCAGTACTTC

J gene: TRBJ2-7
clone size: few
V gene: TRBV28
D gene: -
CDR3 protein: CASSLWAPYEQYF
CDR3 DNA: TGTGCCAGCAGTTTATGGGCCCCCTACGAGCAGTACTTC

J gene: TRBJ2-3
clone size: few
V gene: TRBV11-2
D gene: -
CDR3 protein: CASSLDLRAADTQYF
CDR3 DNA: TGTGCCAGCAGCTTAGATCTCAGGGCGGCGGATACGCAGTATTTT

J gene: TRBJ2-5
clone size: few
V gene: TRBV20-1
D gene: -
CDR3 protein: CSAQGTSQETQYF
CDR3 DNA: TGCAGTGCTCAAGGAACATCCCAAGAGACCCAGTACTTC

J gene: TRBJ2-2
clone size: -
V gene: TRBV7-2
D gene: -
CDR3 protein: CASSLRQSTGELFF
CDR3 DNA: TGTGCCAGCAGCTTACGACAGAGCACCGGGGAGCTGTTTTTT

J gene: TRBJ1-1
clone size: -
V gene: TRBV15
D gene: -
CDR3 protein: CATSRDPGAHTEAFF
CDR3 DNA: TGTGCCACCAGCAGAGATCCGGGGGCCCACACTGAAGCTTTCTTT

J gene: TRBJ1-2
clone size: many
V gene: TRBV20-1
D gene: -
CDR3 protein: CSASPPGQREEYGYTF
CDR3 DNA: TGCAGTGCTAGCCCCCCCGGACAGCGAGAGGAATATGGCTACACCTTC

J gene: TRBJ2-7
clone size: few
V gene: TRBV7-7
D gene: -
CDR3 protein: CASSPPRRGTRSYEQYF
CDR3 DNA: TGTGCCAGCAGCCCCCCCCGTCGAGGGACCCGCTCCTACGAGCAGTACTTC

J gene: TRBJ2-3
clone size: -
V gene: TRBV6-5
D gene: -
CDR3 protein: CASSNYLQATDTQYF
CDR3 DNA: TGTGCCAGCAGTAACTACTTACAGGCAACAGATACGCAGTATTTT

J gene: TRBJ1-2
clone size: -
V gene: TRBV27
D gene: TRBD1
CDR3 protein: CASSSSRQGLSYTF
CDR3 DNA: TGTGCCAGCAGTTCCTCTAGACAGGGTTTGAGCTACACCTTC

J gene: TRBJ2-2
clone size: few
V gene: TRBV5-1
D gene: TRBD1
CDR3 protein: CASSGGTGITGELFF
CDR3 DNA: TGCGCCAGCAGCGGCGGGACAGGGATCACCGGGGAGCTGTTTTTT

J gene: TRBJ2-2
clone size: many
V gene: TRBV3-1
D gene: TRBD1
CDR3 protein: CASSQSRDRVNSGELFF
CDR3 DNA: TGTGCCAGCAGCCAAAGCCGGGACAGGGTTAATTCCGGGGAGCTGTTTTTT

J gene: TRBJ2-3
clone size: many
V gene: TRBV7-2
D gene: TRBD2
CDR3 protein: CASSFGLAGGTDTQYF
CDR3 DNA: TGTGCCAGCAGCTTTGGACTAGCGGGAGGCACAGATACGCAGTATTTT

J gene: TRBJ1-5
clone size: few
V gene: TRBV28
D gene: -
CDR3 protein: CATRAQSNQPQHF
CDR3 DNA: TGTGCCACCCGGGCCCAGTCCAATCAGCCCCAGCATTTT

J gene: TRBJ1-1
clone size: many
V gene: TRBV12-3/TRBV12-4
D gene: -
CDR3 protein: CASSPGGPNTEAFF
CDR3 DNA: TGTGCCAGCAGCCCCGGAGGGCCGAACACTGAAGCTTTCTTT

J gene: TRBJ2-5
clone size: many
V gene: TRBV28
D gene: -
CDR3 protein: CASRTLRVYQETQYF
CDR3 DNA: TGTGCCAGCAGGACCCTTAGGGTTTACCAAGAGACCCAGTACTTC

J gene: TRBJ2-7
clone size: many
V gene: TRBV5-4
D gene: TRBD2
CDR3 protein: CASSLAGTSAYEQYF
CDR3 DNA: TGTGCCAGCAGCTTGGCCGGGACTAGCGCCTACGAGCAGTACTTC

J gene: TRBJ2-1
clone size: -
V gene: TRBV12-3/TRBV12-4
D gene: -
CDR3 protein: CASNSLTGAEQFF
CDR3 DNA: TGTGCCAGCAACTCCTTGACAGGTGCTGAGCAGTTCTTC

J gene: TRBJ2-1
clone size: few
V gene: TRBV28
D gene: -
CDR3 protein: CASSWGAGMNEQFF
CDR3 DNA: TGTGCCAGCAGTTGGGGGGCAGGTATGAATGAGCAGTTCTTC

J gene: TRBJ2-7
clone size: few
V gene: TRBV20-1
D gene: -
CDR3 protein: CSALQGYSYEQYF
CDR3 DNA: TGCAGTGCCCTACAGGGTTACTCCTACGAGCAGTACTTC

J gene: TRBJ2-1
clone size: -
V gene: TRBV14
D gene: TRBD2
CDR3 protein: CASSQEGGLPNEQFF
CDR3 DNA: TGTGCCAGCAGCCAAGAGGGGGGACTACCAAATGAGCAGTTCTTC

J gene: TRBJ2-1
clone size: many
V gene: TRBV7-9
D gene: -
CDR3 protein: CASSDRDSHLYNEQFF
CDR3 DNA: TGTGCCAGCAGCGACCGGGACTCCCACCTCTACAATGAGCAGTTCTTC